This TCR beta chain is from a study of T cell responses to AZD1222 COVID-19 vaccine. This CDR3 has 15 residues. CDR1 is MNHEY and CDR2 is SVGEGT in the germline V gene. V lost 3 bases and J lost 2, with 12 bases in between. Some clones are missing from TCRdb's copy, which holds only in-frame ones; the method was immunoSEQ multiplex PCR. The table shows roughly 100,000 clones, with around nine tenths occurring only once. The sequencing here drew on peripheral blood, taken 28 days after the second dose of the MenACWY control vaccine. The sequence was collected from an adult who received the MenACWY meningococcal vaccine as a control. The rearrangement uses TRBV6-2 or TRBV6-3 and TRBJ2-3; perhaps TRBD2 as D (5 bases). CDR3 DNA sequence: TGTGCCAGCAGTTATCGGACTGCCTACACAGATACGCAGTATTTT. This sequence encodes CASSYRTAYTDTQYF.